This T cell receptor beta chain came from a study of OX40 agonist ivuxolimab in advanced cancers. Background on the whole study: Ivuxolimab was an agonistic, fully human IgG2 monoclonal antibody directed against OX40 (CD134), a costimulatory receptor. Intravenous ivuxolimab was administered to patients every 2 weeks at six dose levels: 0.01, 0.1, 0.3, 1.5, 3 and 10 mg/kg. Of the approximately 54 dose-escalation patients, hepatocellular carcinoma was present in 19, melanoma in around 15, renal cell carcinoma in 9 and head and neck cancer in 9. In the dose-escalation cohort, nearly 85% of patients were male, and the mean age was 60 years with a range of roughly 23 to 79. Prior anti-PD-1, anti-PD-L1 or anti-CTLA-4 therapy was permitted, and 30% to 45% of dose-escalation patients had received checkpoint inhibitors. Partial responses occurred in three dose-escalation patients, of whom one had hepatocellular carcinoma and two had cutaneous melanoma. Peripheral TCRbeta sequencing aimed to test whether ivuxolimab altered TCR sequence diversity and caused clonal T-cell expansion. The monotherapy dose-escalation portion (N of about 57 patients) of the phase I ivuxolimab trial is reported in the paper. Study-wide findings and limitations: After ivuxolimab, more expanded clones were found on average in CD8+ T cells than in CD4+ T cells. Low levels of normalized T-cell clonal expansion were also seen in some nonresponding patients. Antigen specificity was not determined for the clonally expanded peripheral T cells. In the 0.1-3.0 mg/kg groups, partial responders were among the patients with the lowest normalized peripheral clonal expansion, particularly in CD8+ T cells. Clonal expansion of both CD4+ and CD8+ blood T cells was observed from baseline to week 6 at doses 0.1 to 3.0 mg/kg.

About this clone: Its recognized antigen is unknown. Qualities for individual bases were not recorded, and no much larger clone is one base off.

Genomic DNA was extracted from sorted cells for sequencing of the TCRbeta CDR3 region. TCRbeta CDR3 regions were sequenced using the immunoSEQ Assay. TCRdb provides this immuneACCESS table in a form limited to in-frame rearrangements. Some clones are lacking; in checked studies, under half of them reflect an unresolved V gene, and why the rest are absent is not known. In this sample the table shows roughly 61,000 clones, about 87% of which occur a single time. The ten biggest clones cover under 2.5% of the sample. The trial excluded patients who had a history of autoimmune disease or were on systemic immunosuppression. Peripheral blood for TCR sequencing was collected from all dose cohorts at baseline, on cycle 4 day 1, and on cycle 7 day 1. The samples were taken from a phase I, first-in-human, multicenter, open-label dose-escalation trial of ivuxolimab. Adults with locally advanced or metastatic head and neck squamous cell, hepatocellular, melanoma or renal cell carcinoma were enrolled in the trial. Before TCR sequencing, CD4+ T cells and CD8+ T cells were sorted from peripheral blood as separate populations.

The TCR was taken from an adult with an advanced solid tumor such as melanoma, head and neck, liver or kidney cancer. The sequencing here drew on CD4+ or CD8+ T cells sorted from blood, taken in a trial of the OX40 agonist ivuxolimab.

CDR3 protein: CASSGTSGISTGELFF. The bases read TGTGCCAGCAGCGGGACTAGCGGGATTTCGACCGGGGAGCTGTTTTTT. The chain employs TRBV11-3 and TRBJ2-2, with 13 junctional bases fitting TRBD2. Trimmed from V: 5 bases; trimmed from J: 5 bases; junction bases lacking a gene match: 5. From the germline V gene, CDR1 is SGHNT and CDR2 is YENEEA. From its cysteine to its phenylalanine, the CDR3 spans 16 amino acids. This entry keeps only the CDR3 DNA: 48 bases, framed from base 1.